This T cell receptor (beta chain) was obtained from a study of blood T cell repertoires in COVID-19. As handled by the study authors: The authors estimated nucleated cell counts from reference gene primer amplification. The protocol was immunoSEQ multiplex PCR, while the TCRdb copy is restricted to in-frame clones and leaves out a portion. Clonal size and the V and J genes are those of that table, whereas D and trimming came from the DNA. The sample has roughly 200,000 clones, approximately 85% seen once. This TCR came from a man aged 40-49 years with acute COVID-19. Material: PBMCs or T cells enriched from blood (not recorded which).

In DNA form, the CDR3 reads TGTGCCAGCAGTTCGCAGGGGGTTGGCAATCAGCCCCAGCATTTT. It is translated as CASSSQGVGNQPQHF. The gene calls are TRBV7-9 and TRBJ1-5; 7 bases agree with TRBD1. Germline trimming cut 6 bases from V and 2 bases from J; bases unmatched to any gene: 7. Germline-derived CDR1 and CDR2 are SEHNR and FQNEAQ (reference sequence). The CDR3 is 15 amino acids. The full variable domain, rest sourced from reference TRBV7-9 and TRBJ1-5, is DTGVSQNPRHKITKRGQNVTFRCDPISEHNRLYWYRQTLGQGPEFLTYFQNEAQLEKSRLLSDRFSAERPKGSFSTLEIQRTEQGDSAMYLCASSSQGVGNQPQHFGDGTRLSIL.